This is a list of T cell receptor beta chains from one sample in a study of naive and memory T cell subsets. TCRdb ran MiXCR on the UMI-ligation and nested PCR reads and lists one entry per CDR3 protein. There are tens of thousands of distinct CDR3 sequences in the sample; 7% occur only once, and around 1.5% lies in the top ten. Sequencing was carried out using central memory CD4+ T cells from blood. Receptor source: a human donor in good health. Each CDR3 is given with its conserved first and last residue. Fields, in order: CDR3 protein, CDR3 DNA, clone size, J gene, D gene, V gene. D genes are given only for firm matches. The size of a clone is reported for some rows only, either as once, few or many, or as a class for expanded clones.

CDR3 protein: CASSLRGPGANVLTF
CDR3 DNA: TGTGCCAGCAGCTTACGTGGGCCTGGGGCCAACGTCCTGACTTTC
clone size: many
J gene: TRBJ2-6
D gene: -
V gene: TRBV7-2

CDR3 protein: CASTAGDRQETQYF
CDR3 DNA: TGTGCCAGCACTGCCGGGGACAGACAAGAGACCCAGTACTTC
clone size: many
J gene: TRBJ2-5
D gene: TRBD1
V gene: TRBV6-6

CDR3 protein: CASSLTVGTEAFF
CDR3 DNA: TGTGCCAGCAGCTTGACAGTCGGCACTGAAGCTTTCTTT
clone size: many
J gene: TRBJ1-1
D gene: -
V gene: TRBV7-8

CDR3 protein: CASSTQGQGNTEAFF
CDR3 DNA: TGTGCCAGTAGTACCCAGGGACAGGGGAACACTGAAGCTTTCTTT
clone size: -
J gene: TRBJ1-1
D gene: TRBD1
V gene: TRBV19

CDR3 protein: CSARDSRTGGAGNNEQFF
CDR3 DNA: TGCAGTGCTAGAGATTCCCGGACTGGCGGAGCGGGTAACAATGAGCAGTTCTTC
clone size: many
J gene: TRBJ2-1
D gene: -
V gene: TRBV20-1

CDR3 protein: CSARISYSWGEQFF
CDR3 DNA: TGCAGTGCTAGAATCTCTTACTCCTGGGGTGAGCAGTTCTTC
clone size: few
J gene: TRBJ2-1
D gene: -
V gene: TRBV20-1

CDR3 protein: CATSRVPGRNYGYTF
CDR3 DNA: TGTGCCACCAGCAGAGTTCCCGGGCGAAACTATGGCTACACCTTC
clone size: -
J gene: TRBJ1-2
D gene: -
V gene: TRBV15

CDR3 protein: CAWRGGNTEAFF
CDR3 DNA: TGTGCCTGGAGGGGGGGGAACACTGAAGCTTTCTTT
clone size: -
J gene: TRBJ1-1
D gene: -
V gene: TRBV30

CDR3 protein: CASSQGTSGYTF
CDR3 DNA: TGCGCCAGCAGCCAAGGGACGAGTGGCTACACCTTC
clone size: many
J gene: TRBJ1-2
D gene: -
V gene: TRBV4-1

CDR3 protein: CASSLKAGGRQEQYF
CDR3 DNA: TGTGCCAGCAGCTTGAAAGCGGGAGGCCGGCAGGAGCAGTACTTC
clone size: many
J gene: TRBJ2-7
D gene: TRBD2
V gene: TRBV7-2

CDR3 protein: CSAIGRQTDTQYF
CDR3 DNA: TGCAGTGCTATTGGCCGACAGACAGATACGCAGTATTTT
clone size: many
J gene: TRBJ2-3
D gene: -
V gene: TRBV20-1

CDR3 protein: CASFGGQPVWKLFF
CDR3 DNA: TGTGCCAGCTTCGGGGGACAGCCCGTTTGGAAACTGTTTTTT
clone size: many
J gene: TRBJ1-4
D gene: TRBD1
V gene: TRBV7-3

CDR3 protein: CACTDVRGGHYGYTF
CDR3 DNA: TGTGCCTGCACCGATGTCAGGGGAGGGCACTATGGCTACACCTTC
clone size: once
J gene: TRBJ1-2
D gene: -
V gene: TRBV28

CDR3 protein: CASSLTGTLYGYTF
CDR3 DNA: TGTGCCAGCAGTTTAACAGGGACACTTTATGGCTACACCTTC
clone size: many
J gene: TRBJ1-2
D gene: -
V gene: TRBV28

CDR3 protein: CASALRQSPTDTQYF
CDR3 DNA: TGTGCCAGCGCCCTAAGACAGTCCCCCACAGATACGCAGTATTTT
clone size: few
J gene: TRBJ2-3
D gene: -
V gene: TRBV12-3/TRBV12-4

CDR3 protein: CASSSMQGGEQYF
CDR3 DNA: TGTGCCAGCAGCTCCATGCAGGGAGGCGAGCAGTACTTC
clone size: many
J gene: TRBJ2-7
D gene: -
V gene: TRBV7-6

CDR3 protein: CASRHNYEELFF
CDR3 DNA: TGTGCCAGCAGACACAACTACGAGGAGCTGTTTTTT
clone size: many
J gene: TRBJ2-2
D gene: -
V gene: TRBV7-2

CDR3 protein: CASSPQQGVNQPQHF
CDR3 DNA: TGTGCCAGCAGCCCCCAACAGGGGGTAAATCAGCCCCAGCATTTT
clone size: many
J gene: TRBJ1-5
D gene: TRBD1
V gene: TRBV7-8

CDR3 protein: CSARLASVVTNEQYF
CDR3 DNA: TGCAGTGCTAGATTGGCTAGCGTTGTAACCAACGAGCAGTACTTC
clone size: many
J gene: TRBJ2-7
D gene: -
V gene: TRBV20-1

CDR3 protein: CASSTRTSGSDTQYF
CDR3 DNA: TGTGCCAGCAGCACGCGGACTAGCGGGAGTGATACGCAGTATTTT
clone size: few
J gene: TRBJ2-3
D gene: TRBD2
V gene: TRBV7-2

CDR3 protein: CASSRQLNTEAFF
CDR3 DNA: TGTGCCAGCAGTCGACAGTTGAACACTGAAGCTTTCTTT
clone size: -
J gene: TRBJ1-1
D gene: -
V gene: TRBV5-4

CDR3 protein: CASSWTGGRTNYGYTF
CDR3 DNA: TGTGCCAGCTCTTGGACAGGGGGGCGTACTAACTATGGCTACACCTTC
clone size: many
J gene: TRBJ1-2
D gene: TRBD1
V gene: TRBV12-3/TRBV12-4

CDR3 protein: CASSLKWTLTDTQYF
CDR3 DNA: TGTGCCAGCAGCTTAAAATGGACTCTAACAGATACGCAGTATTTT
clone size: many
J gene: TRBJ2-3
D gene: -
V gene: TRBV7-2

CDR3 protein: CASSAPGLGYNEQFF
CDR3 DNA: TGTGCCAGCAGTGCCCCGGGACTGGGATACAATGAGCAGTTCTTC
clone size: -
J gene: TRBJ2-1
D gene: -
V gene: TRBV12-3/TRBV12-4

CDR3 protein: CSARAGGWGTNTGELFF
CDR3 DNA: TGCAGTGCTAGAGCAGGAGGGTGGGGGACGAACACCGGGGAGCTGTTTTTT
clone size: few
J gene: TRBJ2-2
D gene: -
V gene: TRBV20-1

CDR3 protein: CASSYSDSRSKNIQYF
CDR3 DNA: TGTGCCAGCAGTTACTCGGACAGTCGATCCAAAAACATTCAGTACTTC
clone size: many
J gene: TRBJ2-4
D gene: -
V gene: TRBV6-2/TRBV6-3

CDR3 protein: CSARKVVTGEQYF
CDR3 DNA: TGCAGTGCTCGCAAGGTTGTAACCGGCGAGCAGTACTTC
clone size: many
J gene: TRBJ2-7
D gene: -
V gene: TRBV20-1

CDR3 protein: CATSDLRGSMFF
CDR3 DNA: TGTGCCACCAGTGATTTGCGCGGCTCCATGTTTTTT
clone size: few
J gene: TRBJ2-2
D gene: -
V gene: TRBV24-1

CDR3 protein: CSASRQGLDYEQYF
CDR3 DNA: TGCAGTGCTAGCAGACAGGGATTAGACTACGAGCAGTACTTC
clone size: few
J gene: TRBJ2-7
D gene: TRBD1
V gene: TRBV20-1

CDR3 protein: CASSRNSAKNYGYTF
CDR3 DNA: TGTGCCAGCAGTAGAAACAGCGCGAAAAACTATGGCTACACCTTC
clone size: many
J gene: TRBJ1-2
D gene: -
V gene: TRBV6-1

CDR3 protein: CASSPWGLGGRETQYF
CDR3 DNA: TGTGCCAGCAGCCCCTGGGGTCTAGGGGGGCGAGAGACCCAGTACTTC
clone size: many
J gene: TRBJ2-5
D gene: -
V gene: TRBV7-8

CDR3 protein: CASSLSGSPWEQFF
CDR3 DNA: TGTGCCAGTAGCCTTAGCGGGAGCCCCTGGGAGCAGTTCTTC
clone size: many
J gene: TRBJ2-1
D gene: TRBD2
V gene: TRBV19

CDR3 protein: CASRGRQGSYDYGYTF
CDR3 DNA: TGTGCCAGCAGGGGCCGACAGGGCAGCTATGACTATGGCTACACCTTC
clone size: many
J gene: TRBJ1-2
D gene: TRBD1
V gene: TRBV27

CDR3 protein: CASSLGGLPRDEQFF
CDR3 DNA: TGTGCCAGCAGCTTAGGGGGACTACCCAGGGATGAGCAGTTCTTC
clone size: -
J gene: TRBJ2-1
D gene: TRBD2
V gene: TRBV7-2

CDR3 protein: CASSYTDRKSPQHF
CDR3 DNA: TGTGCCAGCAGTTATACGGACCGAAAGTCGCCCCAGCATTTT
clone size: many
J gene: TRBJ1-5
D gene: -
V gene: TRBV6-2/TRBV6-3

CDR3 protein: CASSGNRGRGDPGANVLTF
CDR3 DNA: TGTGCCAGCAGCGGAAACAGGGGGCGCGGAGATCCCGGGGCCAACGTCCTGACTTTC
clone size: -
J gene: TRBJ2-6
D gene: TRBD1
V gene: TRBV5-4

CDR3 protein: CASSLGAASYNEQFF
CDR3 DNA: TGCGCCAGCAGCTTGGGGGCGGCTTCCTACAATGAGCAGTTCTTC
clone size: many
J gene: TRBJ2-1
D gene: -
V gene: TRBV5-1

CDR3 protein: CASSRMALEAQYF
CDR3 DNA: TGCGCCAGCAGCCGAATGGCTCTCGAAGCGCAGTATTTT
clone size: many
J gene: TRBJ2-3
D gene: -
V gene: TRBV4-1

CDR3 protein: CASSFDRGIHEQFF
CDR3 DNA: TGTGCCAGCAGCTTCGACCGGGGGATCCATGAGCAGTTCTTC
clone size: -
J gene: TRBJ2-1
D gene: -
V gene: TRBV7-9

CDR3 protein: CASSQDIRYEQYF
CDR3 DNA: TGCGCCAGCAGCCAAGATATTCGCTACGAGCAGTACTTC
clone size: -
J gene: TRBJ2-7
D gene: -
V gene: TRBV4-3

CDR3 protein: CSASPGPGGLGEQYF
CDR3 DNA: TGCAGCGCCTCCCCAGGGCCAGGGGGCCTGGGTGAGCAGTACTTC
clone size: many
J gene: TRBJ2-7
D gene: TRBD1
V gene: TRBV29-1

CDR3 protein: CASTRGLAGDNTQYF
CDR3 DNA: TGCGCCAGCACCCGGGGGCTAGCGGGGGATAATACGCAGTATTTT
clone size: few
J gene: TRBJ2-3
D gene: TRBD2
V gene: TRBV5-1

CDR3 protein: CASSLVQGMSTGELFF
CDR3 DNA: TGTGCCAGCAGCTTAGTTCAGGGGATGAGCACCGGGGAGCTGTTTTTT
clone size: many
J gene: TRBJ2-2
D gene: -
V gene: TRBV7-8

CDR3 protein: CASSFLAGFNNEQFF
CDR3 DNA: TGTGCCAGCAGTTTCCTAGCGGGATTTAACAATGAGCAGTTCTTC
clone size: many
J gene: TRBJ2-1
D gene: TRBD2
V gene: TRBV12-3/TRBV12-4

CDR3 protein: CASSSDGRGTTEAFF
CDR3 DNA: TGTGCCAGCAGCTCAGACGGGAGGGGGACCACTGAAGCTTTCTTT
clone size: few
J gene: TRBJ1-1
D gene: -
V gene: TRBV7-2

CDR3 protein: CASSYSSWEPNYGYTF
CDR3 DNA: TGTGCCAGCAGTTACTCGTCGTGGGAGCCTAACTATGGCTACACCTTC
clone size: many
J gene: TRBJ1-2
D gene: -
V gene: TRBV6-6

CDR3 protein: CASSLAPQGVYNSPLHF
CDR3 DNA: TGTGCCAGCAGCTTAGCTCCCCAGGGCGTGTATAATTCACCCCTCCACTTT
clone size: few
J gene: TRBJ1-6
D gene: -
V gene: TRBV7-2

CDR3 protein: CASSTYREGTQYF
CDR3 DNA: TGTGCCAGCAGCACCTACCGTGAGGGCACCCAGTACTTC
clone size: many
J gene: TRBJ2-5
D gene: -
V gene: TRBV12-3/TRBV12-4

CDR3 protein: CATSPGTGKQPQHF
CDR3 DNA: TGTGCCACCAGTCCCGGGACAGGGAAACAGCCCCAGCATTTT
clone size: many
J gene: TRBJ1-5
D gene: TRBD1
V gene: TRBV24-1

CDR3 protein: CASSFNRMNTEAFF
CDR3 DNA: TGTGCCAGCAGTTTTAATAGAATGAACACTGAAGCTTTCTTT
clone size: many
J gene: TRBJ1-1
D gene: -
V gene: TRBV6-1

CDR3 protein: CATSDLLGTGNNEQFF
CDR3 DNA: TGTGCCACCAGTGATTTATTAGGGACAGGGAACAATGAGCAGTTCTTC
clone size: few
J gene: TRBJ2-1
D gene: TRBD1
V gene: TRBV24-1

CDR3 protein: CASSATVLPITQYF
CDR3 DNA: TGTGCCAGCAGTGCGACAGTACTCCCAATAACGCAGTATTTT
clone size: few
J gene: TRBJ2-3
D gene: -
V gene: TRBV25-1

CDR3 protein: CASRLDYSNEQFF
CDR3 DNA: TGTGCCAGCAGGCTCGACTATTCTAATGAGCAGTTCTTC
clone size: -
J gene: TRBJ2-1
D gene: -
V gene: TRBV2

CDR3 protein: CASSRVAVETQYF
CDR3 DNA: TGTGCCAGCTCACGGGTTGCGGTAGAGACCCAGTACTTC
clone size: -
J gene: TRBJ2-5
D gene: -
V gene: TRBV18

CDR3 protein: CSARGGSTNYEQYF
CDR3 DNA: TGCAGTGCTAGAGGAGGGAGTACTAACTACGAGCAGTACTTC
clone size: many
J gene: TRBJ2-7
D gene: -
V gene: TRBV20-1

CDR3 protein: CASSLAKGLAGTDTQYF
CDR3 DNA: TGTGCCAGCAGCTTAGCGAAGGGCCTAGCGGGGACAGATACGCAGTATTTT
clone size: many
J gene: TRBJ2-3
D gene: TRBD2
V gene: TRBV7-2

CDR3 protein: CASSSYTGAGNTIYF
CDR3 DNA: TGTGCCAGCAGCTCGTATACAGGGGCTGGAAACACCATATATTTT
clone size: many
J gene: TRBJ1-3
D gene: TRBD1
V gene: TRBV7-8

CDR3 protein: CASSTTAGQRNTGELFF
CDR3 DNA: TGCGCCAGCAGCACGACTGCGGGACAGAGGAACACCGGGGAGCTGTTTTTT
clone size: -
J gene: TRBJ2-2
D gene: -
V gene: TRBV4-1